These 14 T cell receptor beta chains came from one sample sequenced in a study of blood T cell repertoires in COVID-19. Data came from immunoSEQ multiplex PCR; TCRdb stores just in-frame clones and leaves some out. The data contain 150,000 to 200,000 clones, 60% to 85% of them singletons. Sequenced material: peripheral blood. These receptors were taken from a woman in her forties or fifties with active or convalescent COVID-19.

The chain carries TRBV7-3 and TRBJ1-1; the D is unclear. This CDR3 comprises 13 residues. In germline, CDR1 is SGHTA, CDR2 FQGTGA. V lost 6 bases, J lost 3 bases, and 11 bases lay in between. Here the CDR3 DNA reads TGTGCCAGCAGTCCCAACGCGGACACTGAAGCTTTCTTT. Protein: CASSPNADTEAFF.

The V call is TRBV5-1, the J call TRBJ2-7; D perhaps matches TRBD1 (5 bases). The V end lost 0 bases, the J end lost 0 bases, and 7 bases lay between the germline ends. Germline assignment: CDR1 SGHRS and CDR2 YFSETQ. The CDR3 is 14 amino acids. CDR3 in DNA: TGCGCCAGCAGCTTGGAGGGGCCCTCCTACGAGCAGTACTTC. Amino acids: CASSLEGPSYEQYF. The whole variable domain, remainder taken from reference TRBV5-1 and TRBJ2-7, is KAGVTQTPRYLIKTRGQQVTLSCSPISGHRSVSWYQQTPGQGLQFLFEYFSETQRNKGNFPGRFSGRQFSNSRSEMNVSTLELGDSALYLCASSLEGPSYEQYFGPGTRLTVT.

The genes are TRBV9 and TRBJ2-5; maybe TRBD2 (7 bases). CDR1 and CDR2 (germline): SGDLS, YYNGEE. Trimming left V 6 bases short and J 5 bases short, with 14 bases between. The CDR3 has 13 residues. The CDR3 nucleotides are TGTGCCAGCAACTCAGAGGGGGGGGAGACCCAGTACTTC. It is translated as CASNSEGGETQYF.

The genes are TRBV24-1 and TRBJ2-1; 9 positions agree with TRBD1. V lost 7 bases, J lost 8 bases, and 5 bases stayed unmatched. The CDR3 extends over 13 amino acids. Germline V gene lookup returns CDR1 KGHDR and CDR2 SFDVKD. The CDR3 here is CATRAQGAYEQFF. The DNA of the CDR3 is TGTGCCACCAGAGCACAGGGGGCATATGAGCAGTTCTTC.

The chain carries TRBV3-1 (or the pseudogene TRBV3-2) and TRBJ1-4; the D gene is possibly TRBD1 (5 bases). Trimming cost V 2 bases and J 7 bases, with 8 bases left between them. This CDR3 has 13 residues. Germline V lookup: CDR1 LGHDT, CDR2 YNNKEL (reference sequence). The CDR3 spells CASSQHTGEKLFF. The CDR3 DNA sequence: TGTGCCAGCAGCCAACATACAGGTGAAAAACTGTTTTTT.

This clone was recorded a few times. The CDR3, as DNA: TGTGCCAGCAGCCCCGGGTCCTACGAGCAGTACTTC. Encoded protein: CASSPGSYEQYF. This chain joins TRBV7-9 and TRBJ2-7; D remains unclear. The CDR3 covers 12 residues. CDR1 and CDR2 (germline): SEHNR, FQNEAQ (reference sequence). With 5 bases removed from V and 1 base from J, the gap between germline ends came to 6 bases.

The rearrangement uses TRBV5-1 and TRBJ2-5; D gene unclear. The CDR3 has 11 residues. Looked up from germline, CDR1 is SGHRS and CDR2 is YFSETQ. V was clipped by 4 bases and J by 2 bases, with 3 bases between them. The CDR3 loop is CASSLQETQYF. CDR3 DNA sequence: TGCGCCAGCAGCCTACAAGAGACCCAGTACTTC.

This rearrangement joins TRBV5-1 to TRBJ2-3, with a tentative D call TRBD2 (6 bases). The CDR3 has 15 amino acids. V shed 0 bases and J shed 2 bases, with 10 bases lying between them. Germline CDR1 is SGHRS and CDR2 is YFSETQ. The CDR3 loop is CASSLAGEVTDTQYF. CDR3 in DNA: TGCGCCAGCAGCTTGGCCGGGGAGGTCACAGATACGCAGTATTTT.

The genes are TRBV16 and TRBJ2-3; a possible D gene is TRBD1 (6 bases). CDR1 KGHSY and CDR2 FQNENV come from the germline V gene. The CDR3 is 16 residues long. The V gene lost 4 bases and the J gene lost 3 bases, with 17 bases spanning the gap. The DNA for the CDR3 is TGTGCCAGCAGCCTCCTTCGGGAACAGGGAACAGATACGCAGTATTTT. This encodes CASSLLREQGTDTQYF.

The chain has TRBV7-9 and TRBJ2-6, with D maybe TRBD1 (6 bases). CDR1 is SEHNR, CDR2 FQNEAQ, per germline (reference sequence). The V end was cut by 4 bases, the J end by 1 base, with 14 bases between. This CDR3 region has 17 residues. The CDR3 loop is CASSSGDNYSGANVLTF. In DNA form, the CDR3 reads TGTGCCAGCAGCTCTGGGGACAACTATTCTGGGGCCAACGTCCTGACTTTC. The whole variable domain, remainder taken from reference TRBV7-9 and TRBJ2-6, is DTGVSQNPRHKITKRGQNVTFRCDPISEHNRLYWYRQTLGQGPEFLTYFQNEAQLEKSRLLSDRFSAERPKGSFSTLEIQRTEQGDSAMYLCASSSGDNYSGANVLTFGAGSRLTVL.

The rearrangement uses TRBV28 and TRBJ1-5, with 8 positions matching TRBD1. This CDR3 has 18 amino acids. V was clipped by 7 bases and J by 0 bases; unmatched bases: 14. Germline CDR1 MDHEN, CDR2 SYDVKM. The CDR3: CASIPGTGVLYSNQPQHF. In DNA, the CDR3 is TGTGCCAGCATTCCCGGGACAGGCGTACTGTATAGCAATCAGCCCCAGCATTTT.

The CDR3 is CATLVGGGEKLFF. For the CDR3, the DNA is TGTGCCACCCTGGTAGGGGGCGGGGAAAAACTGTTTTTT. The genes are TRBV28 and TRBJ1-4, with 7 bases identical to TRBD1. V shed 10 bases and J 8 bases; nucleotides not matched to a gene: 10. The germline gives CDR1 MDHEN, CDR2 SYDVKM. The CDR3 covers 13 residues.

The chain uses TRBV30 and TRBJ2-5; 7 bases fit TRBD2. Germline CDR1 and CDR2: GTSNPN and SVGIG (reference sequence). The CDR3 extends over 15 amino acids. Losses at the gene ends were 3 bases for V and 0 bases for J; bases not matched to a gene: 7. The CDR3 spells CAWSATGTNQETQYF. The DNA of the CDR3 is TGTGCCTGGAGCGCTACCGGGACTAACCAAGAGACCCAGTACTTC.

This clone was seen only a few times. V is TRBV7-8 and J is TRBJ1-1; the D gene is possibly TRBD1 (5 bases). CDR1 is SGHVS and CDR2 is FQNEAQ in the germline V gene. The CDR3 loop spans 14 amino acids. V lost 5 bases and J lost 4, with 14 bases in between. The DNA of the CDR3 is TGTGCCAGCAGCCTCCAGGGATTTGGCACTGAAGCTTTCTTT. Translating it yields CASSLQGFGTEAFF. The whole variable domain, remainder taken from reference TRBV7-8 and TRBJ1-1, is GAGVSQSPRYKVAKRGQDVALRCDPISGHVSLFWYQQALGQGPEFLTYFQNEAQLDKSGLPSDRFFAERPEGSVSTLKIQRTQQEDSAVYLCASSLQGFGTEAFFGQGTRLTVV.